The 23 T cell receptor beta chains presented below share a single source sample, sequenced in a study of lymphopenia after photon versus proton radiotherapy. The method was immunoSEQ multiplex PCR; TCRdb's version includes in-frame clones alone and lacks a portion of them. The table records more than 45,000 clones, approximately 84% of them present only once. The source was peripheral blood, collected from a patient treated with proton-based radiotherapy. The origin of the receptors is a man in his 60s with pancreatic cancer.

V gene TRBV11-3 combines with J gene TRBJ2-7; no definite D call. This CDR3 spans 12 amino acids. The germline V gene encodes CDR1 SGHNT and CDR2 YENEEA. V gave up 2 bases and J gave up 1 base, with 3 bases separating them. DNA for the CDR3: TGTGCCAGCAGCTTAAGGTCCTACGAGCAGTACTTC. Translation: CASSLRSYEQYF.

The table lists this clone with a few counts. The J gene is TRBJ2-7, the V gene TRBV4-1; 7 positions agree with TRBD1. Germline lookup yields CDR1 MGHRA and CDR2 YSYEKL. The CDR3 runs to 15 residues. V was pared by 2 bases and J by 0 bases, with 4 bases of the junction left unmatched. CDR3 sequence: CASSQRTGDSYEQYF. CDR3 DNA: TGCGCCAGCAGCCAACGGACAGGCGACTCCTACGAGCAGTACTTC.

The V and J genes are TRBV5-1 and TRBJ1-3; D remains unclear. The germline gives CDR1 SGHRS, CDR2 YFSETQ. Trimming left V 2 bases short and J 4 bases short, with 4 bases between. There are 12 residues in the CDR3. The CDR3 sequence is CASSFDGNTIYF. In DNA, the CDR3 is TGCGCCAGCAGCTTTGACGGAAACACCATATATTTT.

In DNA form, the CDR3 reads TGTGCCAGTAGGCCCCTAGCGGGAGTCAATTATGAGCAGTTCTTC. Its protein product is CASRPLAGVNYEQFF. The V gene is TRBV19, the J gene TRBJ2-1; 10 nucleotides agree with TRBD2. The J segment lost 8 bases and the V segment lost 6 bases, leaving 10 bases of the junction unmatched. The CDR3 is 15 amino acids. Looked up from germline, CDR1 is LNHDA and CDR2 is SQIVND (reference sequence).

CDR3 sequence reads: CSVGAQGIYEQYF. CDR3 nucleotide sequence: TGCAGCGTTGGCGCACAGGGGATCTACGAGCAGTACTTC. This chain links TRBV29-1 with TRBJ2-7; the match to TRBD1 covers 7 bases. This CDR3 is 13 amino acids long. CDR1 SQVTM and CDR2 ANQGSEA come from the germline V gene. V lost 4 bases and J lost 3; bases outside the gene matches: 6.

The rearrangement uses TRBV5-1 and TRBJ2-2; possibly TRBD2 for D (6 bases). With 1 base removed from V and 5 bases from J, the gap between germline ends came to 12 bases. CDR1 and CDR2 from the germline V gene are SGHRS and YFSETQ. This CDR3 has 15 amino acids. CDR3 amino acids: CASSLIGGNTGELFF. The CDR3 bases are TGCGCCAGCAGCTTGATTGGGGGGAATACCGGGGAGCTGTTTTTT. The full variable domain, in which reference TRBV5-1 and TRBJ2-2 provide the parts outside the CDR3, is KAGVTQTPRYLIKTRGQQVTLSCSPISGHRSVSWYQQTPGQGLQFLFEYFSETQRNKGNFPGRFSGRQFSNSRSEMNVSTLELGDSALYLCASSLIGGNTGELFFGEGSRLTVL.

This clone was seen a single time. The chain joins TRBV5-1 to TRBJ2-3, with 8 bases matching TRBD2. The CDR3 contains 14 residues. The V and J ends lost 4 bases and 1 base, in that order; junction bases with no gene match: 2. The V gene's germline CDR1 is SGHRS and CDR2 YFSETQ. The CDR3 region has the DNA TGCGCCAGCAGCGCGGGAGGTCGCACAGATACGCAGTATTTT. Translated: CASSAGGRTDTQYF.

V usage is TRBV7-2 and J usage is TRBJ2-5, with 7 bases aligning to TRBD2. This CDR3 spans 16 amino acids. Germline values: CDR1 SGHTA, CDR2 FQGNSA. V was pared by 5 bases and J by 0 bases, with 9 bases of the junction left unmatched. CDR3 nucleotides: TGTGCCAGCAGCCCAGGTCTCGGGAGGTACCAAGAGACCCAGTACTTC. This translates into CASSPGLGRYQETQYF. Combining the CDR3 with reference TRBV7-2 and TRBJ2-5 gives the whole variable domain GAGVSQSPSNKVTEKGKDVELRCDPISGHTALYWYRQSLGQGLEFLIYFQGNSAPDKSGLPSDRFSAERTGGSVSTLTIQRTQQEDSAVYLCASSPGLGRYQETQYFGPGTRLLVL.

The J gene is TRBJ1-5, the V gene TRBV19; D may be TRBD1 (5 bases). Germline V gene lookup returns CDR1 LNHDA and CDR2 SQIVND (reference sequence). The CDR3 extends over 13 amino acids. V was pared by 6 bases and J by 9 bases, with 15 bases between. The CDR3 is CASSLGGEGPQHF. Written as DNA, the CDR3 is TGTGCCAGTAGCTTGGGAGGGGAGGGGCCCCAGCATTTT.

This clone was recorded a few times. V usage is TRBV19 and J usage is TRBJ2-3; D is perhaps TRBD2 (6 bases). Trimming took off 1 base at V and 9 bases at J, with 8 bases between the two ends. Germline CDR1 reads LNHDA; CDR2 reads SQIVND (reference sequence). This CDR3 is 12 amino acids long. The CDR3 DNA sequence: TGTGCCAGTAGTATAGTGGAGGGGACGCAGTATTTT. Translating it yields CASSIVEGTQYF.

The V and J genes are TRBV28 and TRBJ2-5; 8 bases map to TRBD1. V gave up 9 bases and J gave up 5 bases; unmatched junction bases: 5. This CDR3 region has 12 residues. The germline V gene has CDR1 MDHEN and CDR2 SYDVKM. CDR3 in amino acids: CASGQGEETQYF. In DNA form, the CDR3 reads TGTGCCAGTGGACAGGGCGAGGAGACCCAGTACTTC.

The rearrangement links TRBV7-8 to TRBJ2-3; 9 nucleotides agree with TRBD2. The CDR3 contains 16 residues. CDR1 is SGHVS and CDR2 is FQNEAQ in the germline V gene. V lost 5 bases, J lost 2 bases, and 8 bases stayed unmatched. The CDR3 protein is CASSNPTSGLTDTQYF. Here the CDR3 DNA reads TGTGCCAGCAGCAACCCGACTAGCGGCCTCACAGATACGCAGTATTTT.

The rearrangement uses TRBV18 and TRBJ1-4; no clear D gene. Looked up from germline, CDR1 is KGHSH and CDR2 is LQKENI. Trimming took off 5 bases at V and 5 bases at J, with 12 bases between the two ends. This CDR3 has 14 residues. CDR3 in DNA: TGTGCCAGCTCATACAGCCGGAACAATGAAAAACTGTTTTTT. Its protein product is CASSYSRNNEKLFF.

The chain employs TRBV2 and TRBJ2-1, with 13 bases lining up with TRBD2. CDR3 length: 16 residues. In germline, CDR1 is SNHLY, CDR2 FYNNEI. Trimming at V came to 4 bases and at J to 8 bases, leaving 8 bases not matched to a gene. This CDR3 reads CASSARTSGRMHEQFF. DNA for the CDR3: TGTGCCAGCAGTGCCAGGACTAGCGGGAGAATGCATGAGCAGTTCTTC.

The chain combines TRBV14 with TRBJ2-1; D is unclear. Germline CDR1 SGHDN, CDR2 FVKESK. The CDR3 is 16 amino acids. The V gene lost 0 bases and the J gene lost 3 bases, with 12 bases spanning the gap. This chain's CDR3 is CASSQDHNGLYNEQFF. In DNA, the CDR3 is TGTGCCAGCAGCCAAGATCATAACGGCCTCTACAATGAGCAGTTCTTC.

The CDR3 protein is CATRDWRGPSYEQYF. The CDR3, as DNA: TGTGCCACGAGGGACTGGAGGGGGCCTTCCTACGAGCAGTACTTC. V and J are TRBV28 and TRBJ2-7; possibly TRBD1 for D (7 bases). Trimming left V 10 bases short and J 1 base short, with 20 bases between. The CDR3 has 15 residues. The germline gives CDR1 MDHEN, CDR2 SYDVKM.

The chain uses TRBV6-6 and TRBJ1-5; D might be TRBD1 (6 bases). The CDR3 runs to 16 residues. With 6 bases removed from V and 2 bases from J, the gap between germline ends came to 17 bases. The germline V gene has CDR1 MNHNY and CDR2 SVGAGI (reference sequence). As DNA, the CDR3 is TGTGCCAGCAGAACAGTCACAGGGAGAGGCAATCAGCCCCAGCATTTT. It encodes CASRTVTGRGNQPQHF.

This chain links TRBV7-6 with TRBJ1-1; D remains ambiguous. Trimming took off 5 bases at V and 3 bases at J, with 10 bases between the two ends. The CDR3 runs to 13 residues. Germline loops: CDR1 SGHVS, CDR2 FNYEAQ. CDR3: CASSREGYTEAFF. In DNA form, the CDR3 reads TGTGCCAGCAGCCGCGAGGGATACACTGAAGCTTTCTTT.

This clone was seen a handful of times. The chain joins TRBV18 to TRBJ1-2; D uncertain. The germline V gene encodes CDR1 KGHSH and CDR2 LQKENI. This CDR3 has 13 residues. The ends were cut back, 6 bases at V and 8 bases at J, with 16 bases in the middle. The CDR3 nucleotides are TGTGCCAGCTCCTCAGAGACCCCTTACGGCTACACCTTC. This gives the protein CASSSETPYGYTF.

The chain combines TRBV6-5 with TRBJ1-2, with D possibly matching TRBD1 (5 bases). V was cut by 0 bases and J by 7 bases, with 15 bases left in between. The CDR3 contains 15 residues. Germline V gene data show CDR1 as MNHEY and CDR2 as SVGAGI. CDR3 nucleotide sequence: TGTGCCAGCAGTTACTCCAGGGAGCCCCTCACTGGCTACACCTTC. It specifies CASSYSREPLTGYTF.

CDR3 bases: TGTGCCAGTAGTATGGGGGACATTGCCTCGAACACCGGGGAGCTGTTTTTT. This sequence encodes CASSMGDIASNTGELFF. The rearrangement joins TRBV19 to TRBJ2-2, with D possibly TRBD1 on 6 matching bases. Germline CDR1 reads LNHDA; CDR2 reads SQIVND (reference sequence). The CDR3 runs to 17 residues. V lost 3 bases, J lost 0 bases, and 14 bases lay in between.

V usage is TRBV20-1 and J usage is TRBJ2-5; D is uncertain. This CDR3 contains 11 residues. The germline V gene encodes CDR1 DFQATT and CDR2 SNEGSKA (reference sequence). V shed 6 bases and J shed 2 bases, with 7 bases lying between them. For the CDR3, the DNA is TGCAGTGCCAACCGTCAAGAGACCCAGTACTTC. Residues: CSANRQETQYF.

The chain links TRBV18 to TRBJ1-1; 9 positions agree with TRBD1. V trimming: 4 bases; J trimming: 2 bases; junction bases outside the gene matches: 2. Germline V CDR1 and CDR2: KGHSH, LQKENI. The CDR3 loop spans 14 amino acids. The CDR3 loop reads CASSRDRDNTEAFF. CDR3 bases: TGTGCCAGCTCACGGGACAGGGACAACACTGAAGCTTTCTTT.